These T cell receptor beta chains were read from a single sample in a study of blood T cells in healthy people across ages. Using its own MiXCR run on the 5' RACE reads, TCRdb lists one record per CDR3 protein. The repertoire consists of about 800,000 distinct CDR3 sequences, with over 45% occurring once and the leading ten covering 22%. Specimen: blood. These receptors all stem from a man aged 25 to 40 in good health. The CDR3 runs from the conserved cysteine through the conserved F or W. Fields, in order: J gene, clone size, V gene, D gene, CDR3 protein, CDR3 DNA. The D gene is left open where the match is weak. Clone size is stated in some rows and not others, as once, few, many or a class when expanded.

>TRBJ1-2|.|TRBV27|.
CASSLYPRGRPYGYTF
TGTGCCAGCAGTTTATACCCCCGGGGCAGGCCCTATGGCTACACCTTC
>TRBJ2-3|.|TRBV4-2|TRBD2
CASSRTLGRAVRDTQYF
TGTGCCAGCAGCCGAACCCTAGGGAGGGCCGTCAGGGATACGCAGTATTTT
>TRBJ2-7|few|TRBV7-2|.
CASSLQAESYEQYF
TGTGCCAGCAGCTTACAGGCTGAATCCTACGAGCAGTACTTC
>TRBJ2-7|.|TRBV30|.
CAWSVGRRGEQYF
TGTGCCTGGAGTGTAGGCCGGCGCGGCGAGCAGTACTTC
>TRBJ1-2|.|TRBV9|.
CASSVGVTGLPAYYGYTF
TGTGCCAGCAGCGTAGGGGTGACAGGTCTACCCGCTTACTATGGCTACACCTTC
>TRBJ1-4|.|TRBV4-2|.
CASSLSTGNGEKLFF
TGTGCCAGCAGCCTAAGTACAGGGAATGGTGAAAAACTGTTTTTT
>TRBJ2-7|.|TRBV3-1|.
CASSQGGTDEQYF
TGTGCCAGCAGCCAGGGAGGAACAGACGAGCAGTACTTC
>TRBJ2-5|once|TRBV7-2|TRBD1
CANSSRQGIPQETQYF
TGTGCCAACAGCTCCCGACAGGGGATCCCGCAAGAGACCCAGTACTTC
>TRBJ2-3|.|TRBV5-1|.
CASSLEHTRPDTQYF
TGCGCCAGCAGCTTGGAGCACACCAGGCCAGATACGCAGTATTTT
>TRBJ2-5|few|TRBV7-2|.
CASSLALQGETQYF
TGTGCCAGCAGCTTAGCACTCCAAGGAGAGACCCAGTACTTC
>TRBJ2-5|.|TRBV2|.
CATQAQGMGQETQYF
TGTGCCACCCAGGCCCAGGGTATGGGACAAGAGACCCAGTACTTC
>TRBJ2-3|.|TRBV7-2|TRBD2
CASSLAGQQYF
TGTGCCAGCAGCCTAGCGGGACAGCAGTATTTT
>TRBJ2-3|.|TRBV20-1|TRBD2
CSADAASGGPDTQYF
TGCAGTGCCGACGCCGCTAGCGGGGGGCCAGATACGCAGTATTTT
>TRBJ1-1|.|TRBV12-3/TRBV12-4|.
CASSFFRVTEAFF
TGTGCCAGCAGTTTCTTCAGGGTCACTGAAGCTTTCTTT
>TRBJ2-7|few|TRBV6-2/TRBV6-3|.
CASRRLTYEQYF
TGTGCCAGCAGGCGACTAACCTATGAGCAGTACTTC
>TRBJ2-7|.|TRBV21-1|.
CASSKSPTGTVIWGNEQYF
TGTGCCAGCAGCAAATCTCCTACCGGGACAGTAATATGGGGAAACGAGCAGTACTTC
>TRBJ1-5|.|TRBV6-6|.
CACGDGRLGPQHF
TGTGCCTGCGGGGACGGTCGGTTAGGGCCCCAGCATTTT
>TRBJ2-5|few|TRBV7-2|.
CASSLGSDLKRTQYF
TGTGCCAGCAGCTTAGGTTCGGATCTCAAACGGACCCAGTACTTC
>TRBJ1-5|few|TRBV6-6|.
CASSYEGGHQPQHF
TGTGCCAGCAGTTACGAGGGGGGCCATCAGCCCCAGCATTTT